The following is a TCR beta chain sequence with its context. It has no known antigen specificity. No much larger clone exists at a distance of one base, and base qualities are not known. There are 14 amino acids in the CDR3, from cysteine to phenylalanine inclusive. Just the 42-base CDR3 DNA is kept, in frame starting at base 1. The V end gives up 4 bases and the J end 2 bases, leaving 6 bases in the junction not matched to a gene. CDR1 and CDR2 are drawn from the germline V gene: SGHRS, YFSETQ. Library creation used the immunoSEQ multiplex PCR assay. TCRdb obtained this table from immuneACCESS and retained in-frame rearrangements with V and J assigned. These tables miss some clones; where compared with another copy, unresolved V genes account for less than half of the shortfall, and the remainder is unexplained. This sample has over 10,000 clones in its table, and more than 85% of those were observed once. Approximately 8.5% of the sample is held by the ten biggest clonotypes.

This sample is part of a study of technical replicates of blood from a handful of donors (dated by TCRdb to about 2017). Recombination joined TRBV5-1 with TRBJ2-7; 7 of the junction bases match TRBD1. The sequence was collected from a human donor in good health. The source material was PBMCs. CDR3 sequence: CASSPGTATYEQYF. The DNA reads TGCGCCAGCAGCCCGGGGACAGCCACCTACGAGCAGTACTTC. Outside the CDR3, residues come from the reference TRBV5-1 and TRBJ2-7 proteins, so the full variable domain is: KAGVTQTPRYLIKTRGQQVTLSCSPISGHRSVSWYQQTPGQGLQFLFEYFSETQRNKGNFPGRFSGRQFSNSRSEMNVSTLELGDSALYLCASSPGTATYEQYFGPGTRLTVT.